These T cell receptor beta chains were read from a single sample in a study of shared clonotypes between healthy human individuals. Profiled with immunoSEQ multiplex PCR; TCRdb holds only in-frame clones, not every one. The sample comprises about 1 million clones, more than 60% of which are singletons, and about 1.5% rests with the top ten. The source material was memory CD4+ T cells sorted from blood. The receptors here all came from a man aged 18 to 30 in good health. Both conserved end residues are trimmed from each CDR3.

V,J,CDR3
TRBV21-1,TRBJ1-3,ASSIKGSGNTIY
TRBV6-1,TRBJ2-3,ASRPLLDTQY
TRBV5-1,TRBJ2-7,ASSLEYGREQY
TRBV7-3,TRBJ2-7,ASSLGPLGEQY
TRBV11-1,TRBJ2-7,ASSWTSGGSSYEQY
TRBV10-3,TRBJ1-6,AIKNGGIPNSPLH
TRBV5-1,TRBJ2-7,ASKNTVAGGLEQY
TRBV14,TRBJ2-7,ASSPSGVIFYEQY
TRBV5-5,TRBJ2-7,ASRAKFTGSYEQY
TRBV7-2,TRBJ2-7,ASSFSGNSYEQY
TRBV5-1,TRBJ2-3,ASSLEMASTDTQY
TRBV6-1,TRBJ2-1,ATRGLAGVDEQF
TRBV5-1,TRBJ2-2,ASKVQHLPGELF
TRBV7-2,TRBJ2-7,ASSKDSWSPYEQY
TRBV7-6,TRBJ1-3,ASSLGPRVSGNTIY
TRBV4-1,TRBJ2-1,ASSQVSLSYNEQF
TRBV9,TRBJ2-1,ASSSSGIGHEQF
TRBV27,TRBJ2-2,ASSLSGGELF
TRBV5-4,TRBJ2-3,ASKAGLPDTQY
TRBV29-1,TRBJ1-2,SVESPRGLQGYT
TRBV27,TRBJ1-5,ASSLTLSTGFQPQH
TRBV28,TRBJ1-5,ASREGQGYQPQH
TRBV30,TRBJ2-5,AGGSGLAGGETQY
TRBV18,TRBJ2-5,ASSLSGPPQETQY
TRBV2,TRBJ2-3,ASSVVGSSTDTQY
TRBV7-9,TRBJ2-2,ASSYIGSETGELF
TRBV7-9,TRBJ1-2,ASSLGPTGYT
TRBV5-1,TRBJ2-7,ASSLGTSNEQY
TRBV28,TRBJ1-5,ASSFQRDISNQPQH
TRBV18,TRBJ2-2,ASSPGGRNTGELF
TRBV15,TRBJ2-5,ATSRGASGIGGQETQY
TRBV13,TRBJ2-7,ASSSRLAVSYEQY
TRBV18,TRBJ1-3,ASSPQRVSGNTIY